This TCR beta chain was identified during a study of blood T cells in healthy people across ages. Study summary: Every two T cells gave about one barcoded beta molecule via template switching.

This clonotype showed up just a few times. Trimming removed 4 bases from V and 0 bases from J, with 7 bases in between. Per germline, CDR1 MNHEY and CDR2 SMNVEV (reference sequence). This CDR3 comprises 13 residues. With a J-beta primer mix and a sample-barcoded 5' primer, a second PCR ran about 7 to 12 cycles. A template-switch adaptor with 12 random nucleotides tagged each cDNA molecule. TCRdb passed the 5' RACE reads through MiXCR, listing each CDR3 protein once. The data contain 910,000 or so distinct CDR3 sequences, roughly 47% of them singletons. The TCR originated in a woman aged 60-75 years in good health. The chain links TRBV27 to TRBJ2-7; D is unclear. Sequences were obtained from blood. This CDR3 is CASSWSSSYEQYF. CDR3 DNA sequence: TGTGCCAGCAGTTGGTCTAGCTCCTACGAGCAGTACTTC.